The clone carrying this TCR beta chain appeared a few times. What it binds is not known. This sample is part of a study of T-cell reconstitution after alpha-beta-depleted transplantation in children. Study results and limitations: Several hundred expanded graft clones reportedly were the source of alpha-beta T cells about two months after transplant.

Preparing the TCRbeta library involved the use of unique molecular identifiers. Using its own MiXCR run on the PCR reads, TCRdb lists one record per CDR3 protein. The sample has 540,000 or so distinct CDR3 sequences, 20% to 25% seen once; the top ten hold roughly an eighth. CDR1 and CDR2 (germline): MGHRA, YSYEKL. The V gene lost 4 bases and the J gene lost 5 bases, with 14 bases spanning the gap. The CDR3 is 14 residues long. This chain links TRBV4-1 with TRBJ2-5; weak D call: TRBD2 (6 bases). This receptor was taken from a boy younger than two who had a stem cell transplant for acute myeloid leukemia, so the T cells may come from the graft donor. The material was PBMCs, mostly from graft donor cells, obtained 360 days after TCRalphabeta/CD19-depleted stem cell transplant. The CDR3 DNA reads as TGCGCCAGCAGCCCTTGGCGGGACGGGGAGACCCAGTACTTC. It encodes CASSPWRDGETQYF.